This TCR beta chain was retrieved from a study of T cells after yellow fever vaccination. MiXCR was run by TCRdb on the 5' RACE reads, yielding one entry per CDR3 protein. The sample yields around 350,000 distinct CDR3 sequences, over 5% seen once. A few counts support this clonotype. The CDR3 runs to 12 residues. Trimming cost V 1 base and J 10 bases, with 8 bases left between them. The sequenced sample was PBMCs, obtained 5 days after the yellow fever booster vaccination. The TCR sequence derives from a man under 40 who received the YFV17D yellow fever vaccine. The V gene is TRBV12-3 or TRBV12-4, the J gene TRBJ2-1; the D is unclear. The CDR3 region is CASSLEVPEQFF. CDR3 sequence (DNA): TGTGCCAGCAGTTTAGAAGTGCCAGAGCAGTTCTTC.